A selection of T cell receptor beta chains follows, all from one sample in a study of regulatory T cells in long-lasting Graves disease. MiXCR was run by TCRdb on the multiplex PCR reads, yielding one entry per CDR3 protein. The sample shows hundreds of thousands of distinct CDR3 sequences, about 15% of them seen only once. This sample also appeared in a second study, on T cells in Graves' hyperthyroidism and ophthalmopathy.

Sequencing used peripheral blood mononuclear cells (PBMCs), obtained at new diagnosis, from a patient treated with antithyroid drugs. The receptors stem from a woman aged 35-65 years with Graves disease. Each CDR3 is given with its conserved first and last residue. The D gene is left open where the match is weak. Size is stated for part of the rows, as once, few or many counts, or as a class when the clone is expanded.

cdr3_length clone_size j_call d_call v_call cdr3_nt cdr3_aa
14 many TRBJ2-3 TRBD2 TRBV12-3/TRBV12-4 TGTGCCAGCAGCCCTAGCGGGGGACGAGATACGCAGTATTTT CASSPSGGRDTQYF
12 . TRBJ1-2 . TRBV10-3 TGTGCCATCAACGGGGAGGACTATGGCTACACCTTC CAINGEDYGYTF
14 . TRBJ2-7 TRBD1 TRBV7-8 TGTGCCAGCAGCCCCACGACAGGGGCGAGGGAGCAGTACTTC CASSPTTGAREQYF
13 many TRBJ2-3 . TRBV7-9 TGTGCCAGCAGCCTTGAGGATGTAGATACGCAGTATTTT CASSLEDVDTQYF
15 few TRBJ1-2 . TRBV5-1 TGCGCCAGCAGCTTTGATCGGGACATCTACTATGGCTACACCTTC CASSFDRDIYYGYTF
13 few TRBJ1-2 TRBD1 TRBV29-1 TGCAGCGTTGTTGGGGGACAGGGGTATGGCTACACCTTC CSVVGGQGYGYTF
15 many TRBJ1-4 . TRBV28 TGTGCCAGCAGTGGGTGGGGAATTAATAATGAAAAACTGTTTTTT CASSGWGINNEKLFF
15 . TRBJ1-2 TRBD1 TRBV19 TGTGCCAGTAGTCCGGGACAGGCAAGAGGGAATGGCTACACCTTC CASSPGQARGNGYTF
18 many TRBJ2-1 TRBD2 TRBV11-2 TGTGCCAGCAGCTCCTCCGGCCGGCGGGGGGACCCCTACAATGAGCAGTTCTTC CASSSSGRRGDPYNEQFF
15 few TRBJ2-5 . TRBV13 TGTGCCAGCAGCTCCCGGGGCAAGGCCGGGGAGACCCAGTACTTC CASSSRGKAGETQYF
16 few TRBJ1-5 TRBD1 TRBV19 TGTGCCAGTCGTGGACAGGGGGCGAGTAGCAATCAGCCCCAGCATTTT CASRGQGASSNQPQHF
13 few TRBJ2-5 . TRBV20-1 TGCAGTGCTAGAATGGGGACTTATGAGACCCAGTACTTC CSARMGTYETQYF
14 many TRBJ1-5 . TRBV12-3/TRBV12-4 TGTGCCAGCAGTTTGCGAACAGGGAATCAGCCCCAGCATTTT CASSLRTGNQPQHF
15 few TRBJ2-5 . TRBV5-1 TGCGCCAGCAGCTTGTTGGGCCTAGATAAAGAGACCCAGTACTTC CASSLLGLDKETQYF
22 few TRBJ2-1 . TRBV27 TGTGCCAGCAGTTCCTACCGGGGGGCGTTCAAAGGGACCCCTAGCTCCTACAATGAGCAGTTCTTC CASSSYRGAFKGTPSSYNEQFF
13 many TRBJ2-1 . TRBV20-1 TGCAGTGCTAGAGATCTGGGATTCAATGAGCAGTTCTTC CSARDLGFNEQFF
14 . TRBJ1-2 TRBD1 TRBV24-1 TGTGCCACCAGTGATGGGGACAGTATCTATGGCTACACCTTC CATSDGDSIYGYTF
15 many TRBJ1-2 . TRBV3-1 TGTGCCAGCAGCCAAGAGTGGGAGTCGTTGGGAGGCTACACCTTC CASSQEWESLGGYTF
14 . TRBJ2-5 TRBD2 TRBV5-4 TGTGCCAGCACCCTAGCGGGGGGCAGAGAGACCCAGTACTTC CASTLAGGRETQYF
15 many TRBJ2-3 . TRBV20-1 TGCAGTGCTAGACCCGACCCGACGAGGCCAGATACGCAGTATTTT CSARPDPTRPDTQYF
15 . TRBJ2-7 TRBD1 TRBV6-2/TRBV6-3 TGTGCCAGCAGCGACCGGGACAGGGGGCACAATGAGCAGTACTTC CASSDRDRGHNEQYF
14 many TRBJ1-1 . TRBV20-1 TGCAGTGCTAGAGACCGACTGGAACTCACTGAAGCTTTCTTT CSARDRLELTEAFF
12 . TRBJ1-2 TRBD1 TRBV10-3 TGTGCCATCGGGACAGGGAACTATGGCTACACCTTC CAIGTGNYGYTF